This TCR beta chain derives from a study of blood T cell repertoires in COVID-19. The CDR3 loop spans 14 amino acids. Trimming at V came to 5 bases and at J to 2 bases, leaving 7 bases not matched to a gene. Germline values: CDR1 SGHRS, CDR2 YFSETQ. The protocol was immunoSEQ multiplex PCR, while the TCRdb copy is restricted to in-frame clones and leaves out a portion. The sample holds fewer than 350,000 clones, about 87% seen once. In this sample, this clone turned up once. The sample comprised peripheral blood. The gene calls are TRBV5-1 and TRBJ2-7, with TRBD2 matching over 7 bases. The TCR originated in a woman in her forties or fifties who had recovered from COVID-19. This CDR3 is CASSMGGVPYEQYF. The CDR3 DNA is TGCGCCAGCAGTATGGGGGGGGTTCCCTACGAGCAGTACTTC.